This entry concerns a single TCR beta chain. This clone was detected only once. The specificity of this receptor is unknown. No quality values exist for individual bases; no much larger clone is one base distant. The CDR3, cysteine through phenylalanine, is 16 amino acids long. The read is trimmed to its CDR3 DNA, 48 bases read in frame from base 1. The germline V gene sets CDR1 to ENHRY and CDR2 to SYGVKD. Deletion took 0 bases off V and 4 bases off J, with a span of 16 bases between the germline ends. The sample belongs to a study of blood T cell repertoires in COVID-19 (dated by TCRdb to 2018 to 2021). With respect to the entire study: Samples covering the acute and convalescent phases of COVID-19 were provided by collaborators in the United States, Italy and Spain. The prospective study material was composed of cDNA or gDNA derived from T cells, B-cell-depleted T cells, or PBMCs. Subjects who had been exposed to COVID-19, were actively infected with it, or had recovered from it provided the deeply sampled blood TCRbeta repertoires that made up the dataset. The repertoires were released in a freely available public database intended as a resource for research on the immune response to SARS-CoV-2. Samples came from the ongoing ImmuneRACE study (first 160 participants) plus 1,254 subjects from 6 global collaborators. A de-identified subject ID, COVID-19 status, age in years and sex were almost always included in the sample metadata. Where available, HLA class I and class II types were obtained from metadata supplied by the sample provider rather than from assay-based typing. The full study reports these points: The amount of clinical and demographic metadata varied by source and participant and was provided uncurated.

The immunoSEQ Assay, a bias-controlled multiplex PCR, was used to amplify TCRbeta CDR3 regions from genomic DNA. In the source study's methods: Within the assay, amplification of reference gene primers was used to estimate how many nucleated cells each sample contained. To quantify the absolute abundance of each unique TCRbeta CDR3 rearrangement, sequence reads were collapsed and filtered. For each sample, productive Simpson clonality was calculated by taking the square root of Simpson's diversity index across productive rearrangements. TCRdb re-hosts the immuneACCESS table, in-frame sequences only. Its copies lack some clones; in the studies checked, an unresolved V gene accounts for under half of them, and the cause for the rest is not known. The V and J calls and clone size are taken from that table; D and trimming were inferred from the DNA. The sample table records approximately 240,000 clones; around nine tenths of these occur just once. Under 2.5% of the sample is held by the ten biggest clonotypes.

Another Seattle source contributed samples from volunteer blood donors who had recovered from COVID-19. The collaborating institutions used their own protocols to collect whole blood in K2EDTA tubes. For TCRbeta analysis, collaborators shipped samples in one of three forms: frozen whole blood, isolated PBMCs, or DNA extracted from either of those sample types. The specimen was peripheral blood. This receptor was identified in a woman between 40 and 55 years old who had recovered from COVID-19. This chain joins TRBV10-3 to TRBJ2-7; TRBD2 could be the D gene, as 6 bases match. The DNA is as follows: TGTGCCATCAGTGAGTCGAGTTTTGCAGGAGGGTACGAGCAGTACTTC. It encodes CAISESSFAGGYEQYF.